This T cell receptor (beta chain) comes out of a study of cytomegalovirus exposure and HLA in healthy donors. In the study overall: Genotyping of roughly 400 donors showed that around 85% belonged to the Caucasian-associated ancestry cluster.

There were likely unrecorded immune exposures, though donors were nominally healthy when sampled. Per the germline V gene, CDR1 is SGHNT and CDR2 is YYREEE (reference sequence). Trimming removed 6 bases at V and 1 base at J, with 9 bases between. The CDR3 consists of 13 residues. In the PCR, 60 Vbeta and 13 Jbeta primers were used. The data were produced by immunoSEQ multiplex PCR, yet TCRdb's version contains in-frame clones alone and is incomplete. The sample has hundreds of thousands of clones; about 83% are singletons. This clone occurred once. The chain links TRBV5-4 to TRBJ2-3; D is unresolved. The sequencing input was PBMCs. The TCR sequence derives from a girl under 18 in good health and CMV-seronegative. DNA for the CDR3: TGTGCCAGCAAACTATCCGGCACAGATACGCAGTATTTT. Protein product: CASKLSGTDTQYF.